Following are 19 T cell receptor beta chains from one sample sequenced in a study of blood T cell repertoires in COVID-19 (TCRdb year 2020). Receptors were amplified or captured by the immunoSEQ multiplex PCR assay. TCRdb holds this immuneACCESS table with in-frame rearrangements only. Some clones are missing; in checked studies, unresolved V genes explain under half, and the rest has no known cause. This sample holds some 68,000 clones; 88% were observed only once. The top ten clonotypes cover more than 2% of the sample. What was sequenced was peripheral blood. The receptor set was obtained from a human donor in a cohort sampled during active COVID-19.

V and J are TRBV16 and TRBJ1-2; D not certain. V was pared by 0 bases and J by 3 bases, with 5 bases between. This CDR3 contains 13 residues. Per germline, CDR1 KGHSY and CDR2 FQNENV. CDR3 amino acids: CASSQSSYYGYTF. CDR3 sequence (DNA): TGTGCCAGCAGCCAATCATCATACTATGGCTACACCTTC. Drawing the rest from reference TRBV16 and TRBJ1-2, the complete variable domain is GEEVAQTPKHLVRGEGQKAKLYCAPIKGHSYVFWYQQVLKNEFKFLISFQNENVFDETGMPKERFSAKCLPNSPCSLEIQATKLEDSAVYFCASSQSSYYGYTFGSGTRLTVV.

This clone was detected only once. The chain carries TRBV11-2 and TRBJ2-1, with D maybe TRBD2 (6 bases). Germline CDR1 and CDR2: SGHAT and FQNNGV. The CDR3 has 14 residues. V lost 5 bases and J 1 base, leaving 9 bases between the germline ends. CDR3 sequence reads: CASSDGTSYNEQFF. For the CDR3, the DNA is TGTGCCAGCAGCGACGGGACTTCCTACAATGAGCAGTTCTTC.

The CDR3 spells CASSDTYSNQPQHF. The DNA for the CDR3 is TGTGCCAGCAGTGACACATATAGCAATCAGCCCCAGCATTTT. The chain couples TRBV2 to TRBJ1-5; D remains unclear. This CDR3 has 14 amino acids. Germline V gene data show CDR1 as SNHLY and CDR2 as FYNNEI. V lost 3 bases to trimming and J lost 0 bases, with 6 bases between them.

The chain links TRBV19 to TRBJ1-6; D unclear. V lost 3 bases and J lost 0, with 9 bases in between. The V gene's germline CDR1 is LNHDA and CDR2 SQIVND (reference sequence). The CDR3 loop spans 16 amino acids. CDR3 in DNA: TGTGCCAGTAGTATTATGAGGAGCTCCTATAATTCACCCCTCCACTTT. This sequence encodes CASSIMRSSYNSPLHF.

The table lists this clone with many counts. J is TRBJ1-5 and V is TRBV28, with D maybe TRBD1 (6 bases). Germline assignment: CDR1 MDHEN and CDR2 SYDVKM. The V end lost 7 bases, the J end lost 4 bases, and 20 bases lay between the germline ends. The CDR3 is 16 amino acids. The CDR3 sequence is CASTLGRGEWNQPQHF. In DNA, the CDR3 is TGTGCCAGCACCTTGGGCAGGGGAGAGTGGAATCAGCCCCAGCATTTT. Using reference TRBV28 and TRBJ1-5 for the parts outside the CDR3, the full variable domain is DVKVTQSSRYLVKRTGEKVFLECVQDMDHENMFWYRQDPGLGLRLIYFSYDVKMKEKGDIPEGYSVSREKKERFSLILESASTNQTSMYLCASTLGRGEWNQPQHFGDGTRLSIL.

The chain recombines TRBV24-1 with TRBJ2-3; 11 bases are a match to TRBD2. The CDR3 has 17 residues. The V gene end was trimmed by 0 bases and the J gene end by 5 bases; junction bases not matched to a gene: 6. CDR1 is KGHDR and CDR2 is SFDVKD in the germline V gene. The CDR3 loop reads CATSDLQMGLAVDTQYF. The CDR3 DNA reads TGTGCCACCAGTGATTTGCAAATGGGACTAGCGGTAGATACGCAGTATTTT.

This rearrangement joins TRBV6-5 to TRBJ2-1; TRBD2 aligns across 12 bases. J gave up 8 bases and V 5 bases, and 7 bases lay outside the gene matches. CDR3 length equals 15 residues. The germline V gene has CDR1 MNHEY and CDR2 SVGAGI. This CDR3 is CASSPRTSGIYEQFF. The CDR3 DNA sequence: TGTGCCAGCAGTCCTCGGACTAGCGGGATCTATGAGCAGTTCTTC.

V is TRBV6-6 and J is TRBJ1-2; D is perhaps TRBD1 (6 bases). This CDR3 is built from 13 residues. The V end lost 7 bases, the J end lost 2 bases, and 11 bases lay between the germline ends. Germline assignment: CDR1 MNHNY and CDR2 SVGAGI (reference sequence). The DNA of the CDR3 is TGTGCCAGCAAACGACAGGAAAACTATGGCTACACCTTC. Its protein product is CASKRQENYGYTF.

This chain connects TRBV5-1 to TRBJ1-1; D remains unclear. Looked up from germline, CDR1 is SGHRS and CDR2 is YFSETQ. Trimming stripped 4 bases from V and 4 bases from J, with 20 bases between. This CDR3 is 16 amino acids long. CDR3 sequence (DNA): TGCGCCAGCAGCCTACGTGTGGTGGGTGGAGGCACTGAAGCTTTCTTT. It encodes CASSLRVVGGGTEAFF.

The chain's CDR3 is CASSPWTGTGELFF. The CDR3 coding sequence is TGTGCCAGTAGTCCCTGGACGGGGACCGGGGAGCTGTTTTTT. This chain uses TRBV19 with TRBJ2-2; a weak D match, TRBD2 (5 bases). The length of the CDR3 is 14 residues. Per germline, CDR1 LNHDA and CDR2 SQIVND (reference sequence). The V end was cut by 5 bases, the J end by 5 bases, with 12 bases between.

The chain's CDR3 is CASSLGRTSVYEQYF. The DNA of the CDR3 is TGTGCCAGCAGCTTGGGCCGGACTAGCGTCTACGAGCAGTACTTC. The chain couples TRBV13 to TRBJ2-7; TRBD2 matches at 9 bases. There are 15 residues in the CDR3. After removal of 3 bases from V and 3 bases from J, the junction contained 6 bases not matched to a gene. CDR1 and CDR2 (germline): PRHDT, FYEKMQ (reference sequence).

The gene calls are TRBV5-1 and TRBJ2-7; 7 bases agree with TRBD2. Germline V gives CDR1 SGHRS, CDR2 YFSETQ. With V trimmed by 4 bases and J by 3 bases, 7 bases remained unmatched. This CDR3 is 14 amino acids long. CDR3 residues: CASSGAGANYEQYF. In DNA, the CDR3 is TGCGCCAGCAGCGGGGCGGGAGCCAACTACGAGCAGTACTTC.

CDR3 in amino acids: CASSQSRGGSGGYTF. As DNA, the CDR3 is TGTGCCAGCAGCCAATCACGAGGGGGTTCGGGGGGCTACACCTTC. This rearrangement joins TRBV3-1 (or the pseudogene TRBV3-2) to TRBJ1-2, with D maybe TRBD1 (6 bases). This CDR3 has 15 amino acids. In germline, CDR1 is LGHDT, CDR2 YNNKEL (reference sequence). The V end was cut by 2 bases, the J end by 8 bases, with 18 bases between.

This rearrangement joins TRBV5-1 to TRBJ1-2; possibly TRBD1 for D (6 bases). CDR3 length equals 15 residues. Germline-derived CDR1 and CDR2 are SGHRS and YFSETQ. Trimming took off 2 bases at V and 8 bases at J, with 19 bases between the two ends. In DNA form, the CDR3 reads TGCGCCAGCAGCTTACAGGGCACCGATTTTGTGGGCTACACCTTC. It yields the protein CASSLQGTDFVGYTF.

The chain has TRBV28 and TRBJ2-1; 7 bases match TRBD2. The length of the CDR3 is 14 residues. V lost 8 bases, J lost 6 bases, and 10 bases stayed unmatched. The germline V gene has CDR1 MDHEN and CDR2 SYDVKM. The CDR3 region has the DNA TGTGCCAGCGCAGCGGGGCAGCCGTTCAATGAGCAGTTCTTC. Protein: CASAAGQPFNEQFF.

The chain recombines TRBV27 with TRBJ1-1; 7 bases match TRBD1. V lost 5 bases and J lost 0; bases outside the gene matches: 3. The germline V gene encodes CDR1 MNHEY and CDR2 SMNVEV (reference sequence). The CDR3 runs 14 residues. The CDR3 DNA is TGTGCCAGCAGTCCCGGGACAGTGAACACTGAAGCTTTCTTT. Protein product: CASSPGTVNTEAFF.

This chain joins TRBV2 and TRBJ1-2; no reliable D call. Germline values: CDR1 SNHLY, CDR2 FYNNEI. Trimming pared 3 bases from V and 8 bases from J, leaving 13 bases between. The CDR3 sequence is 13 residues long. CDR3 sequence: CASSDGLVGGYTF. As DNA, the CDR3 is TGTGCCAGCAGTGACGGACTTGTAGGGGGCTACACCTTC. The variable domain in full, with the rest retrieved from reference TRBV2 and TRBJ1-2, is EPEVTQTPSHQVTQMGQEVILRCVPISNHLYFYWYRQILGQKVEFLVSFYNNEISEKSEIFDDQFSVERPDGSNFTLKIRSTKLEDSAMYFCASSDGLVGGYTFGSGTRLTVV.

The V gene is TRBV28, the J gene TRBJ2-7; D unresolved. Germline values: CDR1 MDHEN, CDR2 SYDVKM. V was pared by 3 bases and J by 5 bases, with 20 bases between. The CDR3 extends over 16 amino acids. In DNA form, the CDR3 reads TGTGCCAGCAGTTTGGGTGGGCCTGTGGGTTCGCACGAGCAGTACTTC. It is translated as CASSLGGPVGSHEQYF.

This clone was seen a single time. V and J are TRBV12-3 or TRBV12-4 and TRBJ1-2, with D unclear. V lost 4 bases and J lost 4, with 7 bases in between. The CDR3 runs to 12 residues. The CDR3 DNA sequence: TGTGCCAGCAGTTCCTTCAGCTATGGCTACACCTTC. The encoded protein is CASSSFSYGYTF.